A selection of T cell receptor beta chains follows, all from one sample in a study of read filtering for tumor transcriptome and immune sequencing. Using its own MiXCR run on the reads, TCRdb lists one record per CDR3 protein. The table has roughly 49,000 distinct CDR3 sequences, about a fifth seen once. The sequenced sample consisted of a population of CD138-negative cells sorted from bone marrow. The receptor set was obtained from a donor at least 40 years old with multiple myeloma. The CDR3 runs from the conserved cysteine through the conserved F or W. The D gene is left open where the match is weak. Rows give clone size only sometimes, using once, few, many, or a class for an expanded clone.

d_gene: TRBD1
abundance: many
v_gene: TRBV7-9
j_gene: TRBJ1-1
CDR3aa: CASSTGQGGTAFF
CDR3nt: TGTGCCAGCAGCACCGGACAGGGGGGGACAGCTTTCTTT

d_gene: .
abundance: many
v_gene: TRBV7-9
j_gene: TRBJ2-5
CDR3aa: CASSFRNRDQETQYF
CDR3nt: TGTGCCAGCAGCTTTAGGAACAGAGACCAAGAGACCCAGTACTTC

d_gene: .
abundance: many
v_gene: TRBV30
j_gene: TRBJ1-5
CDR3aa: CAWSKGSPQPQHF
CDR3nt: TGTGCCTGGTCTAAGGGGAGTCCCCAGCCCCAGCATTTT

d_gene: TRBD1
abundance: many
v_gene: TRBV24-1
j_gene: TRBJ2-2
CDR3aa: CATSDVGQGNTGELFF
CDR3nt: TGTGCCACCAGTGATGTGGGACAGGGGAACACCGGGGAGCTGTTTTTT

d_gene: TRBD1
abundance: .
v_gene: TRBV12-3/TRBV12-4
j_gene: TRBJ1-5
CDR3aa: CARPTGQTNQPQHF
CDR3nt: TGTGCCAGACCGACAGGGCAAACAAATCAGCCCCAGCATTTT

d_gene: .
abundance: few
v_gene: TRBV12-5
j_gene: TRBJ1-1
CDR3aa: CASGPGGGRNTEAFF
CDR3nt: TGTGCTAGTGGTCCCGGGGGGGGGCGGAACACTGAAGCTTTCTTT

d_gene: TRBD1
abundance: many
v_gene: TRBV20-1
j_gene: TRBJ2-3
CDR3aa: CSARQGSTDTQYF
CDR3nt: TGCAGTGCCCGACAGGGTAGTACAGATACGCAGTATTTT

d_gene: .
abundance: many
v_gene: TRBV5-1
j_gene: TRBJ1-1
CDR3aa: CASSFTGLNTEAFF
CDR3nt: TGCGCCAGCAGCTTTACAGGGTTGAACACTGAAGCTTTCTTT

d_gene: .
abundance: .
v_gene: TRBV2
j_gene: TRBJ1-4
CDR3aa: CASSELQTNEKLFF
CDR3nt: TGTGCCAGCAGTGAACTACAGACTAATGAAAAACTGTTTTTT

d_gene: .
abundance: .
v_gene: TRBV29-1
j_gene: TRBJ1-1
CDR3aa: CSVVYGFNTEAFF
CDR3nt: TGCAGCGTGGTGTACGGTTTCAACACTGAAGCTTTCTTT

d_gene: TRBD2
abundance: many
v_gene: TRBV9
j_gene: TRBJ2-1
CDR3aa: CASSPGTSGEQFF
CDR3nt: TGTGCCAGCAGCCCCGGGACTAGCGGTGAGCAGTTCTTC

d_gene: TRBD2
abundance: .
v_gene: TRBV7-9
j_gene: TRBJ2-1
CDR3aa: CASSRTSGSGGNEQFF
CDR3nt: TGTGCCAGCAGTCGGACTAGCGGGAGCGGCGGCAATGAGCAGTTCTTC

d_gene: TRBD2
abundance: .
v_gene: TRBV20-1
j_gene: TRBJ2-7
CDR3aa: CSARDSGDRGRVEQYF
CDR3nt: TGCAGTGCTAGAGATTCCGGGGATCGCGGGAGGGTCGAGCAGTACTTC

d_gene: TRBD1
abundance: .
v_gene: TRBV4-1
j_gene: TRBJ2-7
CDR3aa: CASSRAGTGFYEQYF
CDR3nt: TGCGCCAGCAGCCGAGCCGGGACAGGGTTCTACGAGCAGTACTTC

d_gene: .
abundance: many
v_gene: TRBV13
j_gene: TRBJ2-7
CDR3aa: CASSQGSADSYEQYF
CDR3nt: TGTGCCAGCAGCCAAGGGAGTGCGGACTCCTACGAGCAGTACTTC

d_gene: .
abundance: many
v_gene: TRBV13
j_gene: TRBJ2-1
CDR3aa: CASSLRENSYNEQFF
CDR3nt: TGTGCCAGCAGCTTACGTGAGAATTCCTACAATGAGCAGTTCTTC

d_gene: TRBD2
abundance: many
v_gene: TRBV3-1
j_gene: TRBJ2-1
CDR3aa: CASSPGASGRSSEQFF
CDR3nt: TGTGCCAGCAGCCCAGGGGCTAGCGGGAGGTCGAGTGAGCAGTTCTTC

d_gene: TRBD2
abundance: .
v_gene: TRBV7-9
j_gene: TRBJ2-1
CDR3aa: CASSLGLADHSEQFF
CDR3nt: TGTGCCAGCAGCTTAGGGCTAGCGGATCACTCTGAGCAGTTCTTC

d_gene: .
abundance: many
v_gene: TRBV6-2/TRBV6-3
j_gene: TRBJ2-7
CDR3aa: CASAGQPKSYEQYF
CDR3nt: TGTGCCAGTGCGGGACAGCCGAAGTCCTACGAGCAGTACTTC

d_gene: .
abundance: many
v_gene: TRBV4-1
j_gene: TRBJ1-5
CDR3aa: CASSQVDMGFSNQPQHF
CDR3nt: TGCGCCAGCAGCCAAGTAGATATGGGGTTTAGCAATCAGCCCCAGCATTTT

d_gene: .
abundance: many
v_gene: TRBV5-1
j_gene: TRBJ1-1
CDR3aa: CASSYDPGQMNTEAFF
CDR3nt: TGCGCCAGCAGTTATGATCCGGGGCAGATGAACACTGAAGCTTTCTTT

d_gene: .
abundance: .
v_gene: TRBV7-9
j_gene: TRBJ1-1
CDR3aa: CASSPRPGDDTEAFF
CDR3nt: TGTGCCAGCAGCCCAAGACCGGGAGACGACACTGAAGCCTTCTTT

d_gene: .
abundance: many
v_gene: TRBV7-2
j_gene: TRBJ2-7
CDR3aa: CASSTPRGADEQYF
CDR3nt: TGTGCCAGCAGCACCCCCCGGGGGGCGGACGAGCAGTACTTC

d_gene: .
abundance: .
v_gene: TRBV12-3/TRBV12-4
j_gene: TRBJ1-5
CDR3aa: CASSETSPNQPQHF
CDR3nt: TGTGCCAGCAGCGAGACGTCACCCAATCAGCCCCAGCATTTT

d_gene: .
abundance: many
v_gene: TRBV6-1
j_gene: TRBJ2-2
CDR3aa: CASKVITGGTGELFF
CDR3nt: TGTGCCAGCAAGGTCATTACAGGAGGCACCGGGGAGCTGTTTTTT

d_gene: TRBD2
abundance: many
v_gene: TRBV7-8
j_gene: TRBJ2-2
CDR3aa: CASSPPLRLARPGELFF
CDR3nt: TGTGCCAGCAGCCCTCCCCTCCGACTAGCGAGGCCCGGGGAGCTGTTTTTT

d_gene: .
abundance: few
v_gene: TRBV19
j_gene: TRBJ2-1
CDR3aa: CASSIDGRASSYNEQFF
CDR3nt: TGTGCCAGTAGTATAGATGGCAGGGCAAGCTCCTACAATGAGCAGTTCTTC

d_gene: .
abundance: many
v_gene: TRBV6-4
j_gene: TRBJ2-1
CDR3aa: CASSDSSGAYNEQFF
CDR3nt: TGTGCCAGCAGTGACTCTAGCGGAGCCTACAATGAGCAGTTCTTC

d_gene: .
abundance: many
v_gene: TRBV28
j_gene: TRBJ1-6
CDR3aa: CASSPGQQNSPLHF
CDR3nt: TGTGCCAGCAGTCCTGGACAGCAAAATTCACCCCTCCACTTT

d_gene: TRBD2
abundance: many
v_gene: TRBV11-2
j_gene: TRBJ2-5
CDR3aa: CASSFNAGGQETQYF
CDR3nt: TGTGCCAGCAGCTTCAATGCGGGAGGGCAAGAGACCCAGTACTTC

d_gene: .
abundance: many
v_gene: TRBV18
j_gene: TRBJ2-1
CDR3aa: CASSPRQVRNEQFF
CDR3nt: TGTGCCAGCTCACCCCGACAGGTCAGGAATGAGCAGTTCTTC

d_gene: .
abundance: many
v_gene: TRBV14
j_gene: TRBJ2-3
CDR3aa: CASSQDNTDTQYF
CDR3nt: TGTGCCAGCAGCCAAGATAACACAGATACGCAGTATTTT